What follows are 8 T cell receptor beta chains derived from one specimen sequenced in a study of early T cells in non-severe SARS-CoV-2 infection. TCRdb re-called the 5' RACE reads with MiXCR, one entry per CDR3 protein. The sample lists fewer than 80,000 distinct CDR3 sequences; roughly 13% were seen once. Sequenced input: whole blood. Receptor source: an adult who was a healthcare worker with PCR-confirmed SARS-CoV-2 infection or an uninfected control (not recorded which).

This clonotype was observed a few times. This chain's CDR3 is CASRKTGGAETQYF. CDR3 bases: TGTGCCAGCAGAAAAACAGGGGGCGCGGAGACCCAGTACTTC. The genes are TRBV28 and TRBJ2-5, with TRBD1 identical over 9 bases. The CDR3 consists of 14 residues. CDR1 MDHEN and CDR2 SYDVKM come from the germline V gene. Germline trimming cut 6 bases from V and 5 bases from J; bases unmatched to any gene: 7.

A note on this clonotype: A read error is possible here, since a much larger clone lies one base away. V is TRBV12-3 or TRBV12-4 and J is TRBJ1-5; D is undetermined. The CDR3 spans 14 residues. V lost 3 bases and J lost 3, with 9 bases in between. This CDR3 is CASSFGEDNQPQHF. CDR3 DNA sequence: TGTGCCAGCAGTTTTGGGGAGGACAATCAGCCCCAGCATTTT.

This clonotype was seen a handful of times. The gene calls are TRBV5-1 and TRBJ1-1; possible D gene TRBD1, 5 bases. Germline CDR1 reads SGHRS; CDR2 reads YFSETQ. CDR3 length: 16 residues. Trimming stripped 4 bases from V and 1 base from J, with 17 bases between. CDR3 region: CASSPEDRTRNTEAFF. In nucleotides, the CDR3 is TGCGCCAGCAGCCCAGAGGACCGGACACGGAACACTGAAGCTTTCTTT.

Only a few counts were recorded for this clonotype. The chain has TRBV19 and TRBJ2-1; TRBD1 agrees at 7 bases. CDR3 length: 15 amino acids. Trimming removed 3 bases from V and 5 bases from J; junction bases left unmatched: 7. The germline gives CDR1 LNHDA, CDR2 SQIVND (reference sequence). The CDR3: CASSIRRQGNNEQFF. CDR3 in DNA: TGTGCCAGTAGTATCCGCCGACAGGGCAACAATGAGCAGTTCTTC.

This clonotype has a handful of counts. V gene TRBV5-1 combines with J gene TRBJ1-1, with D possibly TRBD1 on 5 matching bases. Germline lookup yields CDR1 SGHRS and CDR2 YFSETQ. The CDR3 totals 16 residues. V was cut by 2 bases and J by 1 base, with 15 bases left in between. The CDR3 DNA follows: TGCGCCAGCAGCTTTCCCCAGGGTTCGGGGAACACTGAAGCTTTCTTT. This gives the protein CASSFPQGSGNTEAFF.

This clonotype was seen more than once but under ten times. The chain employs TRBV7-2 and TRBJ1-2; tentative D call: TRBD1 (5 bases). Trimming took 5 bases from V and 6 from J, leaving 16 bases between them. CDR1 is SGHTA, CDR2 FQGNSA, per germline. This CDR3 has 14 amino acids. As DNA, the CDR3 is TGTGCCAGCAGCCCACAGGCCGGAGCTAATGGCTACACCTTC. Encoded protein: CASSPQAGANGYTF.

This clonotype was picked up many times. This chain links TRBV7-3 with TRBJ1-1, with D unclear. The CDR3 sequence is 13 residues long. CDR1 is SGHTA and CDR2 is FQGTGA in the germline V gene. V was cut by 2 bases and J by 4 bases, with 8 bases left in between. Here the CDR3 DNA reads TGTGCCAGCAGCTTAGACTCGGGCACTGAAGCTTTCTTT. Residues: CASSLDSGTEAFF.

The DNA of the CDR3 is TGTGCCAGCAGCCCTGGGACTAGCGGGAGGTATGAGCAGTTCTTC. Protein sequence: CASSPGTSGRYEQFF. The rearrangement uses TRBV7-2 and TRBJ2-1, with 15 bases that match TRBD2. V shed 5 bases and J 8 bases; nucleotides not matched to a gene: 4. The CDR3 contains 15 residues. CDR1 and CDR2 from the germline V gene are SGHTA and FQGNSA.